The 23 T cell receptor beta chains below were found in one sample sequenced in a study of vaccination and CD4 T cells after COVID-19. Antigens of these TCRs are unknown. Once obtained from cultured CD4+ T cells, the DNA was sequenced using the Oncomine TCR Beta short-read assay. TCRdb reanalysed the PCR reads using MiXCR and keeps one entry per CDR3 protein. This sample has about 15,000 distinct CDR3 sequences, with 30% to 35% found just once. Treatment denoted: roughly 10-day PBMC culture with coronavirus spike peptide pools or control peptides (ViraFEST assay). The sequenced sample was CD4+ T cells from blood, cultured in vitro, obtained after SARS-CoV-2 vaccination. The receptors come from a human donor who had recovered from COVID-19.

The CDR3 nucleotides read TGCGCCAGCAGCCAAGACTTGACAGGGAACTATGGCTACACCTTC. It translates to CASSQDLTGNYGYTF. The gene calls are TRBV4-3 and TRBJ1-2; the match to TRBD1 covers 7 bases. The trim removed 0 bases at V and 2 bases at J, leaving 3 bases unmatched. The CDR3 spans 15 residues. Germline V gene lookup returns CDR1 LGHNA and CDR2 YSLEER.

The chain joins TRBV24-1 to TRBJ2-7; 8 bases map to TRBD1. V lost 4 bases and J lost 3; bases outside the gene matches: 7. Germline V gives CDR1 KGHDR, CDR2 SFDVKD. CDR3 size: 15 residues. CDR3 loop: CATSDPRQGNYEQYF. The CDR3 coding sequence is TGTGCCACCAGTGACCCAAGACAGGGGAACTACGAGCAGTACTTC.

This clonotype has a handful of counts. The V call is TRBV7-2, the J call TRBJ2-5; D call uncertain. Between the trimmed V and J ends, which lost 1 base and 7 bases, there was a span of 7 bases. The V gene's germline CDR1 is SGHTA and CDR2 FQGNSA. The CDR3 length is 12 residues. The CDR3 coding sequence is TGTGCCAGCAGCTTAGTAGGTAGGACCCAGTACTTC. It is translated as CASSLVGRTQYF.

This clonotype turned up a few times. This sequence joins TRBV20-1 and TRBJ2-3; a weak D match, TRBD1 (5 bases). Germline V CDR1 and CDR2: DFQATT, SNEGSKA (reference sequence). Trimming took off 5 bases at V and 2 bases at J, with 17 bases between the two ends. The CDR3 contains 15 residues. CDR3 nucleotide sequence: TGCAGTGCTCAAGGGGCCCCTCAAAACACAGATACGCAGTATTTT. Translation: CSAQGAPQNTDTQYF.

CDR3 sequence: CSAARGGRDTEAFF. CDR3 DNA: TGCAGCGCCGCTCGGGGGGGCAGGGACACTGAAGCTTTCTTT. The V gene is TRBV29-1, the J gene TRBJ1-1; weak D call: TRBD1 (6 bases). Per the germline V gene, CDR1 is SQVTM and CDR2 is ANQGSEA. The V and J ends lost 7 bases and 3 bases respectively, with 18 bases between them. This CDR3 has 14 residues.

The chain carries TRBV5-1 and TRBJ2-5; tentative D call: TRBD2 (6 bases). This CDR3 is 15 amino acids long. V lost 2 bases and J lost 2, with 13 bases in between. Germline V gene lookup returns CDR1 SGHRS and CDR2 YFSETQ. The chain's CDR3 is CASSFGGAGQETQYF. The CDR3 DNA follows: TGCGCCAGCAGCTTCGGGGGTGCGGGGCAAGAGACCCAGTACTTC.

A few counts support this clonotype. The CDR3 DNA reads TGCAGTGCAAAACCGGGACTACAGCAGTTCTTC. It translates to CSAKPGLQQFF. The V gene is TRBV20-1, the J gene TRBJ2-1; TRBD2 matches at 7 bases. V gave up 6 bases and J gave up 11 bases; unmatched junction bases: 7. Germline V gives CDR1 DFQATT, CDR2 SNEGSKA (reference sequence). CDR3 length equals 11 residues.

V is TRBV7-9 and J is TRBJ2-1; 12 nucleotides match TRBD2. The V gene's germline CDR1 is SEHNR and CDR2 FQNEAQ (reference sequence). CDR3 size: 19 residues. Losses at the gene ends were 4 bases for V and 0 bases for J; bases not matched to a gene: 10. The CDR3 here is CASSSRTSGILSSYNEQFF. The CDR3 DNA reads as TGTGCCAGCAGCTCAAGGACTAGCGGGATCCTAAGCTCCTACAATGAGCAGTTCTTC.

V usage is TRBV6-2 or TRBV6-3 and J usage is TRBJ1-2; D not resolved. The CDR3 length is 13 residues. Germline loops: CDR1 MNHEY, CDR2 SVGEGT. The ends were cut back, 3 bases at V and 2 bases at J, with 7 bases in the middle. The CDR3 DNA is TGTGCCAGCAGTTATGGTCAAAACTATGGCTACACCTTC. It is translated as CASSYGQNYGYTF.

This sequence joins TRBV7-8 and TRBJ2-2; no firm D call. There are 15 residues in the CDR3. With 5 bases removed from V and 2 bases from J, the gap between germline ends came to 12 bases. Germline V gene lookup returns CDR1 SGHVS and CDR2 FQNEAQ. For the CDR3, the DNA is TGTGCCAGCAGCCAAAGGGATTATAACACCGGGGAGCTGTTTTTT. This encodes CASSQRDYNTGELFF.

This clonotype was detected a few times. This chain links TRBV7-6 with TRBJ2-3, with D possibly matching TRBD2 (6 bases). Germline CDR1 SGHVS, CDR2 FNYEAQ. The CDR3 is made up of 16 amino acids. The V gene lost 6 bases and the J gene lost 0 bases, with 16 bases spanning the gap. The CDR3 region is CASSPGRGFSTDTQYF. DNA of the CDR3: TGTGCCAGCAGTCCGGGACGGGGGTTTAGCACAGATACGCAGTATTTT.

This clonotype occurred once. Without the conserved terminal phenylalanine or tryptophan, this CDR3 likely stems from a read error. The chain carries TRBV18 and TRBJ1-2; 7 nucleotides align to TRBD1. Germline V gene data show CDR1 as KGHSH and CDR2 as LQKENI. Trimming took 0 bases from V and 3 from J; bases not matched to a gene: 1. The CDR3 is made up of 14 amino acids. CDR3 coding DNA: TGTGCCAGCTCACCACCCGGGACAGACTATGGCTACACCTAC. This translates into CASSPPGTDYGYTY.

V is TRBV5-1 and J is TRBJ1-3, with D possibly TRBD1 on 5 matching bases. Germline CDR1 is SGHRS and CDR2 is YFSETQ. CDR3 length: 15 residues. Trimming removed 0 bases at V and 1 base at J, with 8 bases between. The CDR3, as DNA: TGCGCCAGCAGCTTGGTTGGGGGGTCTGGAAACACCATATATTTT. Translated: CASSLVGGSGNTIYF.

The rearrangement joins TRBV7-6 to TRBJ1-1, with 7 nucleotides matching TRBD1. The CDR3 contains 13 residues. CDR1 is SGHVS and CDR2 is FNYEAQ in the germline V gene. V was pared by 5 bases and J by 4 bases, with 4 bases of the junction left unmatched. The CDR3 reads CASSTRTGTEAFF. In DNA, the CDR3 is TGTGCCAGCAGCACCCGGACAGGCACTGAAGCTTTCTTT.

The chain uses TRBV28 and TRBJ1-2; D is unclear. V lost 4 bases and J lost 8, with 20 bases in between. CDR3 size: 15 residues. The germline V gene has CDR1 MDHEN and CDR2 SYDVKM. This CDR3 reads CASSSPGLQPRGYTF. CDR3 in DNA: TGTGCCAGCAGTTCCCCGGGGTTGCAGCCGAGGGGCTACACCTTC.

The count of this clonotype is one. The rearrangement links TRBV24-1 to TRBJ2-7; TRBD2 matches 7 bases. CDR1 is KGHDR, CDR2 SFDVKD, per germline. Losses at the gene ends were 3 bases for V and 1 base for J; bases not matched to a gene: 2. This CDR3 has 14 residues. The CDR3 nucleotides read TGTGCCACCAGTGATCGCGGGGGTTCCTACGAGCAGTACTTC. Amino acids: CATSDRGGSYEQYF.

This chain joins TRBV6-2 or TRBV6-3 and TRBJ2-1, with 10 bases aligning to TRBD2. The CDR3 totals 15 residues. Germline trimming cut 6 bases from V and 7 bases from J; bases unmatched to any gene: 9. Germline values: CDR1 MNHEY, CDR2 SVGEGT. CDR3 loop: CASSSTFSGRNEQFF. The CDR3 DNA is TGTGCCAGCAGCTCAACCTTTAGCGGGAGGAATGAGCAGTTCTTC.

The rearrangement joins TRBV6-1 to TRBJ1-6, with D possibly matching TRBD1 (5 bases). The CDR3 is 15 residues long. Per the germline V gene, CDR1 is MNHNS and CDR2 is SASEGT. V shed 6 bases and J shed 0 bases, with 9 bases lying between them. The CDR3 coding sequence is TGTGCCAGCAGCGTCCAGGGCTCCTATAATTCACCCCTCCACTTT. The encoded protein is CASSVQGSYNSPLHF.

This chain links TRBV28 with TRBJ2-5; TRBD2 is a possible D gene (6 bases). Germline lookup yields CDR1 MDHEN and CDR2 SYDVKM. CDR3 length equals 18 residues. The ends were cut back, 4 bases at V and 5 bases at J, with 26 bases in the middle. The CDR3 DNA sequence: TGTGCCAGCAGTTCTTATGGTGGAGGTCCCGGGGGTGGCGAGACCCAGTACTTC. This sequence encodes CASSSYGGGPGGGETQYF.

This clonotype was counted between two and nine times. The gene calls are TRBV11-1 and TRBJ1-1, with D unresolved. Germline-derived CDR1 and CDR2 are SGHAT and FQDESV (reference sequence). The CDR3 runs to 11 residues. The V gene lost 3 bases and the J gene lost 8 bases, with 7 bases spanning the gap. The CDR3 is CASSLTREAFF. Written as DNA, the CDR3 is TGTGCCAGCAGCTTGACCAGGGAAGCTTTCTTT.

The chain recombines TRBV20-1 with TRBJ2-1, with 8 bases matching TRBD1. CDR1 is DFQATT and CDR2 is SNEGSKA in the germline V gene (reference sequence). V lost 6 bases and J lost 7; bases outside the gene matches: 5. This CDR3 has 12 residues. The CDR3 DNA sequence: TGCAGTGCACCGGACAGGGTGAATGAGCAGTTCTTC. The encoded protein is CSAPDRVNEQFF.

V gene TRBV6-1 combines with J gene TRBJ1-2, with 8 bases lining up with TRBD1. This CDR3 contains 13 residues. Germline assignment: CDR1 MNHNS and CDR2 SASEGT. J gave up 8 bases and V 3 bases, and 5 bases lay outside the gene matches. This CDR3 is CASSEDRAGGYTF. As DNA, the CDR3 is TGTGCCAGCAGTGAGGACAGGGCCGGGGGCTACACCTTC.

The chain combines TRBV11-1 with TRBJ2-4, with 8 bases matching TRBD2. Looked up from germline, CDR1 is SGHAT and CDR2 is FQDESV (reference sequence). The CDR3 has 15 residues. Trimming at V came to 5 bases and at J to 8 bases, leaving 11 bases not matched to a gene. The CDR3 DNA is TGTGCCAGCAGCGTGAATAGCGGGATGGTGGACATTCAGTACTTC. Its protein is CASSVNSGMVDIQYF.